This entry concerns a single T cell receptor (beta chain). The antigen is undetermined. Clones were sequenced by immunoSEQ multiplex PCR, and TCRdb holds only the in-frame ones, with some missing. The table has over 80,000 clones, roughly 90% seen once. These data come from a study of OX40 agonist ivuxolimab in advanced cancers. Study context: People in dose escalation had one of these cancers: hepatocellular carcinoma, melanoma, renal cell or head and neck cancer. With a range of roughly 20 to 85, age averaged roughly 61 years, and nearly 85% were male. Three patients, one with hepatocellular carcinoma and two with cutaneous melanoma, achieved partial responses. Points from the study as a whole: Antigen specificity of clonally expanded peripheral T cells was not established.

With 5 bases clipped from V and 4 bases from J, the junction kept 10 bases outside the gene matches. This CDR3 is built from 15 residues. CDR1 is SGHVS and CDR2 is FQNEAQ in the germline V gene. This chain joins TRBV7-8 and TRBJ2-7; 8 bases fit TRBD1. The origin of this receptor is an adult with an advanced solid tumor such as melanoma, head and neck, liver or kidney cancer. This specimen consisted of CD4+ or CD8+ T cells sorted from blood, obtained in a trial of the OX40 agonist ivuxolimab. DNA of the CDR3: TGTGCCAGCAGCGAAAGACAGGGGCCCACTTACGAGCAGTACTTC. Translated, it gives CASSERQGPTYEQYF.